This TCR beta chain comes out of a study of tumor-infiltrating T cells and Merkel cell polyomavirus (dated by TCRdb to about 2017). At the level of the whole study: The study examined CD8+ T cells specific for the Merkel cell polyomavirus KLL epitope in Merkel cell carcinoma patients. Disease stage at presentation varied among the patients, and patient follow-up lasted a median of approximately 2.5 years, ranging from roughly 1.1 to 6.0 years. Patients received varied, non-standardized therapies including chemotherapy, radiation and immunotherapies. Most whole-tumor samples were roughly 25-micron curls cut from formalin-fixed, paraffin-embedded tissue blocks. In 14 to 15 samples, KLL-tetramer-sorted cells taken from blood or tumor-infiltrating lymphocytes underwent TRB sequencing, as did about eleven matched whole-tumor samples. In the whole study, one tumor sample was a frozen nodal tumor digest, and another tumor sample was a flash-frozen core biopsy of a metastasis. Results and caveats for the whole study, not just this receptor: Significantly improved MCC-specific survival was associated with a higher fraction of KLL-specific T cells within tumors (about 1.9-18% versus about 0-0.15%). KLL-specific TRB repertoires were diverse and mostly private, with just one public clonotype, shared by two patients, among hundreds of unique sequences. A significant MCC-specific survival advantage (P = 0.0051) was associated with tumors having more unique KLL-specific clonotypes (roughly 5-108 vs 0-3). The study examined just one viral epitope, so T cells targeting other Merkel cell polyomavirus epitopes were not captured. The small sample size of the study (n of about 13 patients) is recognized as a limitation.

Receptor libraries were prepared by the immunoSEQ multiplex PCR assay. Genomic DNA extraction, TRB sequencing and normalization were performed by Adaptive Biotechnologies (Seattle, WA). The authors' analysis ran thus. Clonality was computed as one minus Shannon entropy of productive TRB sequences normalized by log2 of unique productive sequences. KLL-specific clonotypes in tumors were identified by matching TCRbeta CDR3 amino acid sequences to those from the tetramer-sorted sample of each patient. The table was pulled from immuneACCESS by TCRdb, which kept in-frame rearrangements only. Such tables lose some clones; where checked, under half of the loss comes from unresolved V genes, and the rest has no known cause. V, J and clone size were drawn from that table, and D and trimming were deduced from the DNA. This sample has around 25,000 clones in its table, and 70% to 90% of those were observed once. Around 2.8% of the sample belongs to the ten largest clones.

By immunohistochemistry, the tumors of all patients showed robust positive staining for Merkel cell polyomavirus Large T antigen. Some 12 Merkel cell carcinoma patients with robust KLL-tetramer+ populations, above 0.04% of CD8+ T cells, in blood and/or cultured TIL were included. Every patient was Caucasian, and patient ages ranged from roughly 50 to 80 years, with a median of around 60 years. Lymph node tumors were analyzed for patients with unknown primaries who presented with nodal disease, or when there was not enough primary tissue. The CDR3 numbers 15 residues from cysteine through phenylalanine. CDR3 DNA only is kept here, 45 bases in frame from base 1. Trimming leaves V shorter by 2 bases and J shorter by 0 bases, with the junction holding 1 base beyond the gene matches. The germline V gene specifies SGHRS as CDR1 and YFSETQ as CDR2. With respect to this clone: Its antigen is currently not known. No much larger clone exists at a distance of one base, and base qualities are not known.

This receptor chain uses TRBV5-1 and TRBJ2-3; 9 middle bases align to TRBD2. This TCR derives from a man aged 50 or older with Merkel cell carcinoma. The material sequenced was lymph node tissue. The nucleotides are TGCGCCAGCAGCTTAGGACTAGCGAGCACAGATACGCAGTATTTT. This encodes CASSLGLASTDTQYF.